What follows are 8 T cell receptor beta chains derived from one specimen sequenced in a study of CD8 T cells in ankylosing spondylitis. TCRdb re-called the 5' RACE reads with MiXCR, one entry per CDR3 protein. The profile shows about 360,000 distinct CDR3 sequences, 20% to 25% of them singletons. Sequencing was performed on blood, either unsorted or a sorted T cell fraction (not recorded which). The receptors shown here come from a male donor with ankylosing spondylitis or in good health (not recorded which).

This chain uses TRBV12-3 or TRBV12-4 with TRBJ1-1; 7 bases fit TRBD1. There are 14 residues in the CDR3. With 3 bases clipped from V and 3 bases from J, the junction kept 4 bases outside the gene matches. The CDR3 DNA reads TGTGCCAGCAGTTTGGGACAGCTATACACTGAAGCTTTCTTT. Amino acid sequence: CASSLGQLYTEAFF.

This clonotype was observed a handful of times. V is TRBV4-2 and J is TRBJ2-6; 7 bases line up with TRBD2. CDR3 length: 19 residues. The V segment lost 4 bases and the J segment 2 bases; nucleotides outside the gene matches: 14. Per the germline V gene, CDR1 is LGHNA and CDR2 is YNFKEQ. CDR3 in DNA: TGTGCCAGCAGCCTTTTACCGGGACTACCTTCTGCTGGGGCCAACGTCCTGACTTTC. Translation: CASSLLPGLPSAGANVLTF.

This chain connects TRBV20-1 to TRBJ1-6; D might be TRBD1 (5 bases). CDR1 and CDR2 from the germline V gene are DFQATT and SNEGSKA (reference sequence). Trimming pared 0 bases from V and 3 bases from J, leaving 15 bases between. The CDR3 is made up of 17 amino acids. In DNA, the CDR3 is TGCAGTGCTAGAGACACCAACGAGCAGGGCTATAATTCACCCCTCCACTTT. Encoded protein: CSARDTNEQGYNSPLHF.

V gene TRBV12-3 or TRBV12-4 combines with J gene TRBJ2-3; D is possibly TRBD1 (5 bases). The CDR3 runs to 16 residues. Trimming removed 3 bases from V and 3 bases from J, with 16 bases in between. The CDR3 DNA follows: TGTGCCAGCAGTTTTCCCTGGAGTCAGGGAACAGATACGCAGTATTTT. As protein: CASSFPWSQGTDTQYF.

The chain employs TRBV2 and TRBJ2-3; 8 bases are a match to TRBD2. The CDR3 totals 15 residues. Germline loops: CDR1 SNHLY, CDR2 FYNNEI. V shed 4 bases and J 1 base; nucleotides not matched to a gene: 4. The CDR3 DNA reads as TGTGCCAGCAGTGGGGGGACTAGTCGCACAGATACGCAGTATTTT. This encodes CASSGGTSRTDTQYF.

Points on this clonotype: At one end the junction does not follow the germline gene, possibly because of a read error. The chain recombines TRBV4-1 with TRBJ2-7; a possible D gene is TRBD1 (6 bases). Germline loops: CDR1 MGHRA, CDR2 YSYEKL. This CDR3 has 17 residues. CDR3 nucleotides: TGCGCCAGCAGCGAAGACCCCCAGGACAGCAGCTCCTACGAGCAGTACTTC. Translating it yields CASSEDPQDSSSYEQYF.

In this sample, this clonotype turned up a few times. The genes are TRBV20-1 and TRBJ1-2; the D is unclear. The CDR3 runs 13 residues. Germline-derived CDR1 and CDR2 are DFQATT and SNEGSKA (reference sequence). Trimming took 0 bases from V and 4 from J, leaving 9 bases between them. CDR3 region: CSARDSSSYGYTF. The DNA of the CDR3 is TGCAGTGCTAGAGATTCCTCTAGCTATGGCTACACCTTC.

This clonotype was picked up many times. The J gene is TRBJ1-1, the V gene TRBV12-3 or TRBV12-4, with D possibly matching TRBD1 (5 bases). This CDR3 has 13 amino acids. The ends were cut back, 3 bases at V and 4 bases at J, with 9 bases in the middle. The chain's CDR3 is CASSLSGFTEAFF. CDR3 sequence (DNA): TGTGCCAGCAGTTTGTCAGGGTTCACTGAAGCTTTCTTT.